This T cell receptor beta chain is drawn from a study of identical twins. Regarding the study as a whole: Some out-of-frame alpha sequences were shared by twins, and these showed excess low generation probability.

TCRdb redid the calling of the 5' RACE reads with MiXCR, one entry per CDR3 protein. This table holds 690,000 or so distinct CDR3 sequences, around 8.6% found once. The length of the CDR3 is 18 residues. Germline V gene data show CDR1 as SGHAT and CDR2 as FQDESV (reference sequence). Trimming left V 7 bases short and J 3 bases short, with 26 bases between. About this clonotype itself: The target antigen is unknown.

A further study also used this sample, focusing on yellow fever vaccine responses in identical twins.

The chain combines TRBV11-1 with TRBJ2-3; D remains unclear. The sequence was collected from a young woman in good health. The sequenced sample consisted of PBMCs. The CDR3, as DNA: TGTGCCAGCACCCGCTTCCACACCCGGGCCGCTAGGACAGATACGCAGTATTTT. Translated, it gives CASTRFHTRAARTDTQYF.